This T cell receptor (beta chain) was identified in a study of siplizumab effects on memory and regulatory T cells. This table comes from immunoSEQ multiplex PCR, and its TCRdb copy is limited to in-frame clones, with some not included. Of some 90,000 clones in the sample, approximately 90% were seen once. Specimen: CD4+ T cells sorted from blood. The receptor comes from a human donor in good health.

CDR3 in DNA: TGTGCCAGTAGTACGACGGGACAGAGTAACTATGGCTACACCTTC. Amino acids: CASSTTGQSNYGYTF. J is TRBJ1-2 and V is TRBV19; 7 bases are shared with TRBD1. Germline CDR1 reads LNHDA; CDR2 reads SQIVND (reference sequence). The CDR3 length is 15 residues. V shed 4 bases and J 1 base; nucleotides not matched to a gene: 6.